The entry below describes one TCR beta chain. Its antigen remains unknown. The germline V gene encodes CDR1 SGHTA and CDR2 FQGNSA. There are 17 residues in the CDR3. This sample was taken from a study of monozygotic twins with inflammatory bowel disease. Overall study findings and caveats: Especially where disease activity was present, IBD patients had fewer clonotypes in common with others than healthy twins did. Twins classed as concordant or discordant showed no difference in repertoire similarity, possibly from limited power. Variability may have been added to patient repertoires by differing immunosuppressive treatments.

Investigators made cDNA in eight separate reactions per sample. TCRdb reanalyzed the 5' RACE reads, giving one entry per CDR3 protein sequence and no DNA. Seen in this sample are a few hundred thousand distinct CDR3 sequences; the ten most common clones hold approximately 2.4%. The V gene is TRBV7-2, the J gene TRBJ1-2; TCRdb indicates TRBD1, and absent DNA this call remains unverified. The sequence was collected from a human donor with ulcerative colitis or Crohn's disease, or a healthy co-twin of an affected twin (not recorded which). Specimen: blood. The CDR3 sequence is CASSLKPGGTFNYGYTF. The whole variable domain, filled in from reference TRBV7-2 and TRBJ1-2, reads GAGVSQSPSNKVTEKGKDVELRCDPISGHTALYWYRQSLGQGLEFLIYFQGNSAPDKSGLPSDRFSAERTGGSVSTLTIQRTQQEDSAVYLCASSLKPGGTFNYGYTFGSGTRLTVV.